This T cell receptor beta chain derives from a study of blood T cell repertoires in COVID-19. Trimming pared 3 bases from V and 4 bases from J, leaving 4 bases between. The CDR3 sequence is 11 residues long. Germline loops: CDR1 SGHDN, CDR2 FVKESK. Some clones are missing from TCRdb's copy, which holds only in-frame ones; the method was immunoSEQ multiplex PCR. This table holds about 210,000 clones, 70% to 90% found once. The rearrangement links TRBV14 to TRBJ2-7; unclear D gene. Sequencing used PBMCs or T cells enriched from blood (not recorded which). The clonotype originates from a man in his thirties or forties with acute COVID-19. The CDR3 nucleotides are TGTGCCAGCAGCCAGCAGTACGAGCAGTACTTC. It specifies CASSQQYEQYF.